Below, one T cell receptor beta chain is given with its context. CDR3 length equals 14 residues. V was shortened by 4 bases and J by 6 bases, with 15 bases between the two germline ends. The germline CDR1 and CDR2 sequences are SGHTA and FQGNSA. These data come from a study of blood T cell repertoires in COVID-19. Study as a whole: Samples taken during acute and convalescent COVID-19 were collected in the United States, Italy and Spain.

Per the original data handling: Reference gene primer amplification yielded estimated nucleated cell counts. Here immunoSEQ multiplex PCR was the method, and the copy in TCRdb shows in-frame clones only, minus some. V and J calls and clone size follow that table, whereas D and trimming were derived from the DNA. The sample includes tens of thousands of clones, around 80% seen only once; the top ten take 22%. The gene calls are TRBV7-2 and TRBJ1-2, with D tentatively TRBD1 (6 bases). The clonotype was recovered from a woman aged 55 to 70 with acute or convalescent COVID-19. The source material was peripheral blood. The CDR3 protein is CASSSTGNFDGYTF. In DNA, the CDR3 is TGTGCCAGCAGCTCAACAGGGAATTTTGATGGCTACACCTTC.